What follows describes a single TCR beta chain. The sample is drawn from a study of blood T cell repertoires in COVID-19. Study-wide context: Collection of acute and convalescent COVID-19 samples took place in the United States, Italy and Spain. From T cells, B-cell-depleted T cells, or PBMCs came the material, which was cDNA or gDNA.

The authors' processing: From reference gene primer amplification, estimates of nucleated cell counts were derived. Assay: immunoSEQ multiplex PCR; the TCRdb copy retains only in-frame clones and omits some. V and J calls and clone size are copied from that table; D and trimming were computed from the DNA. Of roughly 240,000 clones in the sample, around 80% are singletons; the top ten hold over 1.5%. This clonotype was sampled from a woman of 80 years or more with acute or convalescent COVID-19. Material for sequencing was peripheral blood.

For the CDR3, the DNA is TGTGCAAGTCGCTCTAGCGCGCAGGGAAAAGAGACCCAGTACTTC. It is translated as CASRSSAQGKETQYF. The gene calls are TRBV12-2 and TRBJ2-5; no check of the table's D call, TRBD2, against the DNA was made. TRBV12-2 is shown as a pseudogene. The CDR3 consists of 15 residues.